The 9 T cell receptor beta chains below come from one sample, sequenced in a study of blood T cell repertoires in COVID-19. This table comes from immunoSEQ multiplex PCR, and its TCRdb copy is limited to in-frame clones, with some not included. Of 150,000 to 200,000 clones listed, 90% to 95% are singletons. The material sequenced was peripheral blood. The receptor set was obtained from a woman aged 50 to 65 with acute or convalescent COVID-19.

This chain connects TRBV7-9 to TRBJ2-1; possible D gene TRBD2, 6 bases. The germline V and J ends were trimmed by 6 bases and 2 bases, with 14 bases remaining between them. CDR1 is SEHNR and CDR2 is FQNEAQ in the germline V gene (reference sequence). This CDR3 has 15 amino acids. The CDR3 region has the DNA TGTGCCAGCAGTCAATGGGAGGTTGCCTACAATGAGCAGTTCTTC. It codes for CASSQWEVAYNEQFF.

The V gene is TRBV15, the J gene TRBJ2-1; the D is unclear. This CDR3 is built from 14 residues. Germline CDR1 LNHNV, CDR2 YYDKDF (reference sequence). V lost 1 base, J lost 7 bases, and 11 bases lay in between. The CDR3 here is CATSRVGGINEQFF. CDR3 sequence (DNA): TGTGCCACCAGCAGAGTCGGCGGAATTAATGAGCAGTTCTTC.

This clone is a singleton in its sample. The chain carries TRBV4-1 and TRBJ1-4, with no clear D. The V end was cut by 4 bases, the J end by 12 bases, with 18 bases between. The germline V gene encodes CDR1 MGHRA and CDR2 YSYEKL. The CDR3 runs to 14 residues. The CDR3 region has the DNA TGCGCCAGCAGCCTGAGCAACGTCCCTAACCAACTGTTTTTT. Its protein product is CASSLSNVPNQLFF.

This clone has just a few counts. V and J are TRBV27 and TRBJ2-1, with TRBD1 identical over 8 bases. Per germline, CDR1 MNHEY and CDR2 SMNVEV (reference sequence). The CDR3 consists of 15 residues. Trimming took 5 bases from V and 6 from J; bases not matched to a gene: 9. CDR3: CASSPPPGTGNEQFF. Written as DNA, the CDR3 is TGTGCCAGCAGTCCCCCCCCTGGGACAGGCAATGAGCAGTTCTTC.

The gene calls are TRBV7-9 and TRBJ1-3; tentative D call: TRBD1 (5 bases). The V end was cut by 6 bases, the J end by 0 bases, with 12 bases between. The CDR3 spans 15 residues. Germline V CDR1 and CDR2: SEHNR, FQNEAQ (reference sequence). In DNA, the CDR3 is TGTGCCAGCAGAATTGGACAAAGCTCTGGAAACACCATATATTTT. It is translated as CASRIGQSSGNTIYF.

The chain recombines TRBV7-9 with TRBJ1-1; TRBD1 matches 9 bases. With 5 bases clipped from V and 5 bases from J, the junction kept 12 bases outside the gene matches. The length of the CDR3 is 16 residues. From germline, CDR1 is SEHNR and CDR2 FQNEAQ (reference sequence). In DNA form, the CDR3 reads TGTGCCAGCAGCCCCGGACAGGGGAGGACGGAGACTGAAGCTTTCTTT. Its protein is CASSPGQGRTETEAFF.

The chain employs TRBV9 and TRBJ1-1, with 10 bases that match TRBD1. The CDR3 has 13 residues. Germline lookup yields CDR1 SGDLS and CDR2 YYNGEE. The ends lost 4 bases at V and 14 bases at J; junction bases unmatched: 11. DNA for the CDR3: TGTGCCAGCAGCACCGGGACAGGGGTGGGTTCCTTCTTT. Translation gives CASSTGTGVGSFF.

This clone came up once. V and J are TRBV10-3 and TRBJ1-1, with a tentative D call TRBD1 (6 bases). Trimming removed 5 bases from V and 4 bases from J, with 11 bases in between. Germline V gene lookup returns CDR1 ENHRY and CDR2 SYGVKD. The CDR3 extends over 13 amino acids. The CDR3 nucleotides are TGTGCCATCAGTCCCACAGGGACCACTGAAGCTTTCTTT. This gives the protein CAISPTGTTEAFF.

This chain connects TRBV7-6 to TRBJ2-7; possible D gene TRBD1, 6 bases. Trimming took 5 bases from V and 1 from J, leaving 12 bases between them. The CDR3 extends over 14 amino acids. Germline V lookup: CDR1 SGHVS, CDR2 FNYEAQ. CDR3 sequence: CASSVGQQSYEQYF. In DNA, the CDR3 is TGTGCCAGCAGCGTTGGACAGCAATCCTACGAGCAGTACTTC.